The 12 T cell receptor beta chains presented below share a single source sample, sequenced in a study of CD8 T cells in Susac syndrome. A quantity of roughly 0.5 to 1 ug RNA underwent reverse transcription using random hexamers. Via MiXCR, TCRdb re-called the immunoSEQ multiplex PCR reads, giving one row per CDR3 protein. The sample lists fewer than 150,000 distinct CDR3 sequences, 90% to 95% seen once, with about 0.087% in the top ten. The sequencing input was CD4+ T cells from PBMCs. The receptors shown here come from a human donor with multiple sclerosis.

This chain links TRBV20-1 with TRBJ2-3, with D possibly TRBD2 on 6 matching bases. CDR3 size: 16 residues. Germline V gene data show CDR1 as DFQATT and CDR2 as SNEGSKA (reference sequence). The ends were cut back, 6 bases at V and 3 bases at J, with 22 bases in the middle. Here the CDR3 DNA reads TGCAGTGCCTACTCTGTGAACGGCGGAGGGACAGATACGCAGTATTTT. Protein product: CSAYSVNGGGTDTQYF.

This chain uses TRBV14 with TRBJ1-2, with TRBD1 matching over 8 bases. Losses at the gene ends were 1 base for V and 6 bases for J; bases not matched to a gene: 7. The germline V gene encodes CDR1 SGHDN and CDR2 FVKESK. This CDR3 is built from 15 residues. As DNA, the CDR3 is TGTGCCAGCAGCCAAGGGACAGGGATTTACGATGGCTACACCTTC. Translated, it gives CASSQGTGIYDGYTF.

The chain joins TRBV10-3 to TRBJ2-7, with 7 nucleotides matching TRBD1. This CDR3 spans 13 amino acids. The germline V gene has CDR1 ENHRY and CDR2 SYGVKD. With V trimmed by 5 bases and J by 3 bases, 4 bases remained unmatched. CDR3 sequence (DNA): TGTGCCATCAGTCCAACAGGGGTCTACGAGCAGTACTTC. It encodes CAISPTGVYEQYF.

The chain has TRBV12-3 or TRBV12-4 and TRBJ2-5; no reliable D call. The V gene lost 1 base and the J gene lost 2 bases, with 8 bases spanning the gap. The CDR3 covers 14 residues. CDR3 sequence (DNA): TGTGCCAGCAGTTTAGTGGGCCCTCAAGAGACCCAGTACTTC. It yields the protein CASSLVGPQETQYF.

This clonotype occurred a few times. The gene calls are TRBV5-5 and TRBJ1-6, with 7 bases that match TRBD1. V dropped 2 bases and J dropped 8; count of bases not matched to a gene: 4. There are 14 residues in the CDR3. Germline CDR1 and CDR2: SGHKS and YYEKEE (reference sequence). The CDR3 loop is CASSFRDSHSPLHF. The CDR3 DNA sequence: TGTGCCAGCAGCTTCCGGGACAGTCATTCACCCCTCCACTTT.

The chain couples TRBV20-1 to TRBJ2-7, with 9 positions matching TRBD1. The CDR3 runs 13 residues. J gave up 3 bases and V 5 bases, and 5 bases lay outside the gene matches. Germline values: CDR1 DFQATT, CDR2 SNEGSKA (reference sequence). The CDR3 loop reads CSASGQGSYEQYF. The DNA of the CDR3 is TGCAGTGCTTCGGGACAGGGTAGCTACGAGCAGTACTTC.

The chain has TRBV29-1 and TRBJ1-2; possibly TRBD1 for D (5 bases). The V end was cut by 4 bases, the J end by 4 bases, with 7 bases between. Germline CDR1 is SQVTM and CDR2 is ANQGSEA. There are 11 residues in the CDR3. The CDR3 loop reads CSVGGSYGYTF. CDR3 in DNA: TGCAGCGTTGGGGGGAGCTATGGCTACACCTTC. Complete variable domain (other parts from reference TRBV29-1 and TRBJ1-2): SAVISQKPSRDICQRGTSLTIQCQVDSQVTMMFWYRQQPGQSLTLIATANQGSEATYESGFVIDKFPISRPNLTFSTLTVSNMSPEDSSIYLCSVGGSYGYTFGSGTRLTVV.

The chain carries TRBV19 and TRBJ2-7; D not resolved. V was trimmed by 8 bases and J by 4 bases, leaving 9 bases between them. This CDR3 contains 11 residues. Germline values: CDR1 LNHDA, CDR2 SQIVND (reference sequence). Here the CDR3 DNA reads TGTGCCAGTTCCACTTGGTACGAGCAGTACTTC. Its translation: CASSTWYEQYF. Complete variable domain (other parts from reference TRBV19 and TRBJ2-7): DGGITQSPKYLFRKEGQNVTLSCEQNLNHDAMYWYRQDPGQGLRLIYYSQIVNDFQKGDIAEGYSVSREKKESFPLTVTSAQKNPTAFYLCASSTWYEQYFGPGTRLTVT.

The chain carries TRBV6-2 or TRBV6-3 and TRBJ2-5; 9 bases line up with TRBD2. V was clipped by 7 bases and J by 5 bases; unmatched bases: 11. The length of the CDR3 is 15 residues. The germline V gene has CDR1 MNHEY and CDR2 SVGEGT. In DNA form, the CDR3 reads TGTGCCAGCACCGCGGGGGGGCCGGGCTTGGAGACCCAGTACTTC. Its translation is CASTAGGPGLETQYF.

The CDR3 bases are TGTGCCAGCACCCCCATTCAGGGAACTCAGCCCCAGCATTTT. It yields the protein CASTPIQGTQPQHF. The chain combines TRBV2 with TRBJ1-5; D may be TRBD1 (5 bases). The CDR3 extends over 14 amino acids. Germline CDR1 reads SNHLY; CDR2 reads FYNNEI. V was trimmed by 7 bases and J by 6 bases, leaving 16 bases between them.

The rearrangement links TRBV10-1 to TRBJ1-6, with D unresolved. V was pared by 11 bases and J by 3 bases, with 14 bases between. Germline V gives CDR1 WNHNN, CDR2 SYGVQD (reference sequence). CDR3 length equals 14 residues. The CDR3 region has the DNA TGCGCCGTGCCGTCCGGGAACTATAATTCACCCCTCCACTTT. Translating gives CAVPSGNYNSPLHF.

This rearrangement joins TRBV3-1 to TRBJ2-1, with D possibly TRBD2 on 7 matching bases. Per the germline V gene, CDR1 is LGHDT and CDR2 is YNNKEL (reference sequence). The CDR3 loop spans 13 amino acids. The V end was cut by 7 bases, the J end by 9 bases, with 16 bases between. The CDR3 reads CASTAGAQGEQFF. The CDR3, as DNA: TGTGCCAGCACTGCGGGGGCCCAGGGTGAGCAGTTCTTC.